Listed below are T cell receptor beta chains from one sample, sequenced in a study of liver allograft versus peripheral blood T cells. MiXCR was run by TCRdb on the reads, yielding one entry per CDR3 protein. This sample yields 9,500 to 13,000 distinct CDR3 sequences, of which about a quarter are seen a single time; around 1.4% belongs to the top ten. Receptors were obtained from a human patient who had a liver transplant. Some T cells may originate from the graft donor. Both conserved end residues are part of each CDR3. Fields, in order: J gene, clone size, V gene, D gene, CDR3 DNA, CDR3 protein. A D gene is named only where the DNA matches it firmly. Not all rows give a size; the values are once, few, many and, for expanded clones, a class.

TRBJ1-1	few	TRBV19	.	TGTGCCAGTAGTATAGACTACAGCGCTGAAGCTTTCTTT	CASSIDYSAEAFF
TRBJ2-7	few	TRBV11-2	TRBD1	TGTGCCAGCAGCTCGGGACAGCTTTACGAGCAGTACTTC	CASSSGQLYEQYF
TRBJ2-1	.	TRBV6-5	.	TGTACCAGCAGCTTCGGGGGACACAGGGACTCGGGGCAGTTCTTC	CTSSFGGHRDSGQFF
TRBJ1-6	few	TRBV20-1	.	TGCAGTGCGAGGACCCGGGGTTTTGATTCACCCCTCCACTTT	CSARTRGFDSPLHF
TRBJ1-2	medium-sized	TRBV18	.	TGTGCCAGCTCACCCTCAATATTCTATGGCTACACCTTC	CASSPSIFYGYTF
TRBJ1-1	few	TRBV9	.	TGTGCCAGCAGCGGGACAGTCATGAACACTGAAGCTTTCTTT	CASSGTVMNTEAFF
TRBJ1-2	few	TRBV5-5	.	TGTGCCAGCAGCCCAATTGGACAGCCCTATGGCTACACCTTC	CASSPIGQPYGYTF
TRBJ1-2	.	TRBV28	.	TGTGCCAGCAGTTCTCCGGTACGCCCTTACTATGGCTACACCTTC	CASSSPVRPYYGYTF
TRBJ1-2	medium-sized	TRBV19	.	TGTGCCAGTAGAGGTCTAAGATCTAACTATGGCTACACCTTC	CASRGLRSNYGYTF
TRBJ2-7	medium-sized	TRBV18	.	TGTGCCAGCTCACCACCGAACAGCTACGAGCAGTACTTC	CASSPPNSYEQYF
TRBJ1-5	.	TRBV5-4	TRBD1	TGTGCCAGCAGCCGGGACAGGGATCAGCCCCAGCATTTT	CASSRDRDQPQHF
TRBJ1-1	few	TRBV12-3/TRBV12-4	.	TGTGCCAGCAGTTTAGCGCGGTCAGGGGAGACTGAAGCTTTCTTT	CASSLARSGETEAFF
TRBJ2-2	.	TRBV6-2/TRBV6-3	.	TGTGCCAGCAGTTCGGGACGGTGGGCCGGGGAGCTGTTTTTT	CASSSGRWAGELFF
TRBJ2-7	few	TRBV25-1	.	TGTGCCAGCAGTACCCTGGGGGGGCACCGGCAGTACTTC	CASSTLGGHRQYF
TRBJ1-5	.	TRBV9	.	TGTGCCAGCAGCCCCACAGGCTCCGAAAATCAGCCCCAGCATTTT	CASSPTGSENQPQHF
TRBJ1-2	medium-sized	TRBV7-2	.	TGTGCCAGCAGCTTAGGGGGGGGCTATGGCTACACCTTC	CASSLGGGYGYTF
TRBJ2-7	.	TRBV5-6	TRBD1	TGTGCCAGCAGCTTGTGGGACAGCCCCTACGAGCAGTACTTC	CASSLWDSPYEQYF
TRBJ2-3	medium-sized	TRBV18	.	TGTGCCAGCTCATCCCAGCGGAGCACAGATACGCAGTATTTT	CASSSQRSTDTQYF
TRBJ2-1	medium-sized	TRBV6-6	TRBD2	TGTGCCAGCACAGCGGGGGCCTCCTACAATGAGCAGTTCTTC	CASTAGASYNEQFF
TRBJ2-3	medium-sized	TRBV29-1	.	TGCAGCGTTGTCCAGTTTTCGGATACGCAGTATTTT	CSVVQFSDTQYF
TRBJ1-2	medium-sized	TRBV6-1	TRBD1	TGTGCCAGCAGACATCAGACAGGGAAGGGCTACACCTTC	CASRHQTGKGYTF
TRBJ1-2	.	TRBV24-1	.	TGTGCCACCAGTCGGCCCAGAAATAACTATGGCTACACCTTC	CATSRPRNNYGYTF
TRBJ2-1	.	TRBV5-4	.	TGTGCCAGCAGCTCCGGGGGACAGTATGAGCAGTTCTTC	CASSSGGQYEQFF
TRBJ1-1	medium-sized	TRBV6-6	.	TGTGCCAGCAGTTCCGGGTCGGACACTGAAGCTTTCTTT	CASSSGSDTEAFF
TRBJ1-6	medium-sized	TRBV30	TRBD1	TGTGCCTCACCCGGACAGGGTAATTCACCCCTCCACTTT	CASPGQGNSPLHF
TRBJ2-1	.	TRBV12-3/TRBV12-4	TRBD2	TGTGCCAGCACCATAGCGGGAGGAGGCAATGAGCAGTTCTTC	CASTIAGGGNEQFF
TRBJ2-7	few	TRBV6-2/TRBV6-3	TRBD2	TGTGCCAGCAGTTCACCCGGGACTACGTACGAGCAGTACTTC	CASSSPGTTYEQYF
TRBJ1-5	many	TRBV18	.	TGTGCCAGCTCCCCTAATCCCGGCGGGGATCAGCCCCAGCATTTT	CASSPNPGGDQPQHF
TRBJ1-2	medium-sized	TRBV6-1	.	TGTGCCAGCAGGGCCGCCGTGGGGGGCTACACCTTC	CASRAAVGGYTF
TRBJ2-2	few	TRBV5-6	.	TGTGCCAGCAGCTTGGTGGGGCTAGGGGAGCTGTTTTTT	CASSLVGLGELFF
TRBJ1-1	medium-sized	TRBV18	TRBD1	TGTGCCAGCTCACCGGACAGGGGCCTTGAAGCTTTCTTT	CASSPDRGLEAFF
TRBJ1-2	.	TRBV5-4	.	TGTGCCAGCAGCTTAGGATCATCTCGGGGTGGCTACACCTTC	CASSLGSSRGGYTF
TRBJ2-1	.	TRBV20-1	.	TGCAGTGGGTACGGCGGGCGTAGCTCCTACAATGAGCAGTTCTTC	CSGYGGRSSYNEQFF